Below, 5 T cell receptor beta chains from the same sample are listed, as sequenced in a study of blood T cell repertoires in COVID-19 (dated by TCRdb to the early 2020s). Preparation of the library involved the immunoSEQ multiplex PCR assay. TCRdb provides this immuneACCESS table in a form limited to in-frame rearrangements. Some clones are lacking; in checked studies, under half of them reflect an unresolved V gene, and why the rest are absent is not known. The sample table contains around 370,000 clones; only one count was recorded for roughly 89% of them. The ten largest clones capture roughly 3.4% of the sample. Sequenced input: peripheral blood. The receptors shown here come from a woman between 18 and 29 years old who had recovered from COVID-19.

This sequence joins TRBV7-2 and TRBJ1-2; 9 bases align to TRBD1. There are 15 residues in the CDR3. From germline, CDR1 is SGHTA and CDR2 FQGNSA. V was pared by 5 bases and J by 8 bases, with 12 bases of the junction left unmatched. CDR3 nucleotides: TGTGCCAGCAGCCGTGACTCGGACAGGGGTCGAGGCTACACCTTC. Amino acid sequence: CASSRDSDRGRGYTF.

This chain uses TRBV5-1 with TRBJ2-5, with TRBD2 identical over 8 bases. The germline gives CDR1 SGHRS, CDR2 YFSETQ. The CDR3 sequence is 15 residues long. V gave up 3 bases and J gave up 2 bases; unmatched junction bases: 6. The CDR3, as DNA: TGCGCCAGCAGCTCCCTGTCGGGAGGGCAAGAGACCCAGTACTTC. It is translated as CASSSLSGGQETQYF.

This chain joins TRBV5-5 and TRBJ1-5; D is unclear. The V gene's germline CDR1 is SGHKS and CDR2 YYEKEE (reference sequence). V was pared by 4 bases and J by 5 bases, with 16 bases between. The CDR3 spans 15 residues. CDR3 sequence (DNA): TGTGCCAGCAGCCTCCTCCTCGCGGCCGATCAGCCCCAGCATTTT. It translates to CASSLLLAADQPQHF.

V gene TRBV10-1 combines with J gene TRBJ2-3, with TRBD1 matching 7 bases. The CDR3 length is 13 residues. V shed 6 bases and J 3 bases; nucleotides not matched to a gene: 3. Per germline, CDR1 WNHNN and CDR2 SYGVQD (reference sequence). The CDR3 nucleotides read TGCGCCAGCAGCAAGGACAGGACAGATACGCAGTATTTT. Translated: CASSKDRTDTQYF.

To note about this clone: Other nucleotide sequences from this sample produce the same CDR3. The chain links TRBV4-3 to TRBJ2-2; D is possibly TRBD1 (7 bases). This CDR3 spans 16 amino acids. With 0 bases removed from V and 5 bases from J, the gap between germline ends came to 13 bases. Germline V CDR1 and CDR2: LGHNA, YSLEER. Here the CDR3 reads CASSQDTAGGTGELFF. In nucleotides, the CDR3 is TGCGCCAGCAGCCAAGATACGGCAGGGGGGACCGGGGAGCTGTTTTTT.